A single sample gave rise to the 19 T cell receptor beta chains below, sequenced in a study of shared clonotypes between healthy human individuals (dated by TCRdb to 2018 to 2021). Libraries were built with the immunoSEQ multiplex PCR assay. The table was pulled from immuneACCESS by TCRdb, which kept in-frame rearrangements only. Such tables lose some clones; where checked, under half of the loss comes from unresolved V genes, and the rest has no known cause. This sample has 90,000 to 150,000 clones in its table, and around 65% of those were observed once. The ten most abundant clones make up 24% of the sample. The sequenced sample was memory CD8+ T cells sorted from blood. The intended sense of this specimen's cell subset or site label: CD45RO+ cells pooled with CCR7-negative TemRA cells. All receptors come from a woman in her 30s in good health.

The chain carries TRBV28 and TRBJ2-7; the D is unclear. Trimming left V 6 bases short and J 0 bases short, with 15 bases between. This CDR3 is built from 15 residues. Germline V gives CDR1 MDHEN, CDR2 SYDVKM. CDR3 coding DNA: TGTGCCAGCAGACCACTTACAATGAGCTCCTACGAGCAGTACTTC. Translated, it gives CASRPLTMSSYEQYF. The full variable domain, with the rest looked up from reference TRBV28 and TRBJ2-7, is DVKVTQSSRYLVKRTGEKVFLECVQDMDHENMFWYRQDPGLGLRLIYFSYDVKMKEKGDIPEGYSVSREKKERFSLILESASTNQTSMYLCASRPLTMSSYEQYFGPGTRLTVT.

The chain uses TRBV7-8 and TRBJ1-6; D is perhaps TRBD1 (5 bases). Germline assignment: CDR1 SGHVS and CDR2 FQNEAQ. With 4 bases removed from V and 6 bases from J, the gap between germline ends came to 10 bases. This CDR3 region has 14 residues. Written as DNA, the CDR3 is TGTGCCAGCAGCTCGTCAGGGATTAATTCACCCCTCCACTTT. As protein: CASSSSGINSPLHF.

This clone occurred a few times. CDR3 bases: TGTGCCAGCAGCTCCGGACAGCTCTACGAGCAGTACTTC. Translated, it gives CASSSGQLYEQYF. The chain uses TRBV7-9 and TRBJ2-7, with D possibly TRBD1 on 6 matching bases. The germline gives CDR1 SEHNR, CDR2 FQNEAQ (reference sequence). CDR3 size: 13 residues. V lost 4 bases, J lost 3 bases, and 10 bases lay in between.

This clone was seen just once. The V call is TRBV27, the J call TRBJ2-1, with TRBD2 identical over 11 bases. Germline trimming cut 2 bases from V and 2 bases from J; bases unmatched to any gene: 2. CDR1 MNHEY and CDR2 SMNVEV come from the germline V gene (reference sequence). CDR3 length equals 16 residues. The CDR3 DNA sequence: TGTGCCAGCAGTTTAAGACTAGCGGGAACCTACAATGAGCAGTTCTTC. Translating it yields CASSLRLAGTYNEQFF.

The chain combines TRBV4-1 with TRBJ2-3; no firm D call. The CDR3 loop spans 13 amino acids. The germline CDR1 and CDR2 sequences are MGHRA and YSYEKL. Trimming pared 0 bases from V and 5 bases from J, leaving 6 bases between. CDR3 in DNA: TGCGCCAGCAGCCAAGACCCCATAGATACGCAGTATTTT. Residues: CASSQDPIDTQYF.

This clone was observed a few times. The chain combines TRBV21-1 with TRBJ2-1; the DNA was not compared with TRBD2, the D call given in the table. TRBV21-1 is listed as a pseudogene. This CDR3 comprises 12 residues. CDR3 region: CASSNFHNEQFF. CDR3 in DNA: TGTGCCAGCAGCAACTTTCACAATGAGCAGTTCTTC.

The gene calls are TRBV2 and TRBJ2-5; D is ambiguous. The ends were cut back, 7 bases at V and 7 bases at J, with 10 bases in the middle. The V gene's germline CDR1 is SNHLY and CDR2 FYNNEI. CDR3 length: 11 residues. For the CDR3, the DNA is TGTGCCAGCATGACCGAAGGGACCCAGTACTTC. Translation: CASMTEGTQYF. Using reference TRBV2 and TRBJ2-5 for the parts outside the CDR3, the full variable domain is EPEVTQTPSHQVTQMGQEVILRCVPISNHLYFYWYRQILGQKVEFLVSFYNNEISEKSEIFDDQFSVERPDGSNFTLKIRSTKLEDSAMYFCASMTEGTQYFGPGTRLLVL.

This chain joins TRBV7-9 and TRBJ1-1; D unclear. The CDR3 totals 15 residues. The germline V gene encodes CDR1 SEHNR and CDR2 FQNEAQ (reference sequence). Trimming took off 5 bases at V and 1 base at J, with 14 bases between the two ends. The CDR3 loop is CASSQRGRKNTEAFF. For the CDR3, the DNA is TGTGCCAGCAGCCAGAGAGGACGGAAGAACACTGAAGCTTTCTTT. Full variable domain (outside the CDR3, taken from reference TRBV7-9 and TRBJ1-1): DTGVSQNPRHKITKRGQNVTFRCDPISEHNRLYWYRQTLGQGPEFLTYFQNEAQLEKSRLLSDRFSAERPKGSFSTLEIQRTEQGDSAMYLCASSQRGRKNTEAFFGQGTRLTVV.

V usage is TRBV5-1 and J usage is TRBJ2-1; TRBD1 might be the D (5 bases). This CDR3 has 15 residues. Germline CDR1 is SGHRS and CDR2 is YFSETQ. The germline V and J ends were trimmed by 3 bases and 6 bases, with 16 bases remaining between them. CDR3 in DNA: TGCGCCAGCAGCTGGGGTCGGACAAGCTTCAATGAGCAGTTCTTC. It specifies CASSWGRTSFNEQFF. The full variable domain, its missing parts supplied by reference TRBV5-1 and TRBJ2-1, is KAGVTQTPRYLIKTRGQQVTLSCSPISGHRSVSWYQQTPGQGLQFLFEYFSETQRNKGNFPGRFSGRQFSNSRSEMNVSTLELGDSALYLCASSWGRTSFNEQFFGPGTRLTVL.

The rearrangement links TRBV6-1 to TRBJ2-3; D is uncertain. CDR1 is MNHNS, CDR2 SASEGT, per germline. The CDR3 has 14 residues. V was cut by 3 bases and J by 4 bases, with 11 bases left in between. CDR3 region: CASSDRADPDTQYF. CDR3 nucleotides: TGTGCCAGCAGTGATCGCGCGGATCCAGATACGCAGTATTTT.

V and J are TRBV25-1 and TRBJ2-1; 9 bases agree with TRBD1. With 3 bases clipped from V and 4 bases from J, the junction kept 13 bases outside the gene matches. The germline V gene has CDR1 MGHDK and CDR2 SYGVNS. This CDR3 is 18 amino acids long. The CDR3 loop reads CASSDRRDRDIPYNEQFF. As DNA, the CDR3 is TGTGCCAGCAGTGATCGCCGGGACAGGGACATCCCATACAATGAGCAGTTCTTC. Variable domain in full (rest from reference TRBV25-1 and TRBJ2-1): EADIYQTPRYLVIGTGKKITLECSQTMGHDKMYWYQQDPGMELHLIHYSYGVNSTEKGDLSSESTVSRIRTEHFPLTLESARPSHTSQYLCASSDRRDRDIPYNEQFFGPGTRLTVL.

This clone occurred a few times. J is TRBJ2-5 and V is TRBV6-1, with 16 bases identical to TRBD2. The length of the CDR3 is 20 residues. The V segment lost 4 bases and the J segment 5 bases; nucleotides outside the gene matches: 16. From germline, CDR1 is MNHNS and CDR2 SASEGT. The CDR3 protein is CASSAEAGLAGGPGWETQYF. CDR3 sequence (DNA): TGTGCCAGCAGTGCGGAGGCGGGACTAGCGGGAGGGCCTGGTTGGGAGACCCAGTACTTC.

V is TRBV28 and J is TRBJ2-2; D is perhaps TRBD2 (6 bases). Between the trimmed V and J ends, which lost 3 bases and 4 bases, there was a span of 12 bases. Germline V gives CDR1 MDHEN, CDR2 SYDVKM. The CDR3 sequence is 15 residues long. The CDR3 protein is CASSFWGRSTGELFF. The CDR3 coding sequence is TGTGCCAGCAGTTTTTGGGGGAGGAGCACCGGGGAGCTGTTTTTT.

The chain links TRBV30 to TRBJ2-1; D perhaps matches TRBD2 (6 bases). Germline CDR1 reads GTSNPN; CDR2 reads SVGIG (reference sequence). Trimming took 0 bases from V and 8 from J, leaving 20 bases between them. This CDR3 spans 16 amino acids. CDR3 coding DNA: TGTGCCTGGAGTGTACTTCCCGCCGGGAGAGGAGATGAGCAGTTCTTC. Translating it yields CAWSVLPAGRGDEQFF.

There are many counts of this clone. V usage is TRBV5-1 and J usage is TRBJ1-1; tentatively, D is TRBD1 (5 bases). Germline values: CDR1 SGHRS, CDR2 YFSETQ. This CDR3 is built from 17 residues. With 1 base removed from V and 3 bases from J, the gap between germline ends came to 19 bases. DNA for the CDR3: TGCGCCAGCAGCTTGCAAGGGACCGTCACTGGGGACACTGAAGCTTTCTTT. It codes for CASSLQGTVTGDTEAFF.

J is TRBJ1-2 and V is TRBV16, with D tentatively TRBD1 (6 bases). Germline V gives CDR1 KGHSY, CDR2 FQNENV. The CDR3 is 14 residues long. V lost 0 bases and J lost 6, with 11 bases in between. CDR3 sequence (DNA): TGTGCCAGCAGCCAATCGACGGGGGGCCATGGCTACACCTTC. Translation gives CASSQSTGGHGYTF.

The chain is built from TRBV9 and TRBJ2-7, with 10 bases lining up with TRBD2. This CDR3 comprises 16 residues. CDR1 is SGDLS and CDR2 is YYNGEE in the germline V gene. Trimming removed 3 bases from V and 5 bases from J; junction bases left unmatched: 11. CDR3 sequence: CASSEDPLAGDNEQYF. The CDR3, as DNA: TGTGCCAGCAGCGAGGACCCGCTAGCGGGAGATAACGAGCAGTACTTC.

This chain connects TRBV2 to TRBJ2-1; TRBD2 agrees at 12 bases. Unmatched junction bases numbered 6, after V lost 4 bases and J lost 8 bases. Germline V gene data show CDR1 as SNHLY and CDR2 as FYNNEI. The CDR3 contains 15 residues. The CDR3 region has the DNA TGTGCCAGCAGTGGGACTAGCGGGAACCCCCATGAGCAGTTCTTC. Protein: CASSGTSGNPHEQFF.

J is TRBJ2-7 and V is TRBV4-1; D not certain. Germline lookup yields CDR1 MGHRA and CDR2 YSYEKL. This CDR3 spans 14 amino acids. With 2 bases removed from V and 5 bases from J, the gap between germline ends came to 13 bases. The CDR3 DNA is TGCGCCAGCAGCCAATACGAGCTATTGGACGAGCAGTACTTC. This translates into CASSQYELLDEQYF.